One sample yielded the 26 T cell receptor beta chains listed below, sequenced in a study of identical twins. TCRdb reanalysed the 5' RACE reads using MiXCR and keeps one entry per CDR3 protein. The sample carries hundreds of thousands of distinct CDR3 sequences, roughly an eighth recorded once. This sample was also put to use in a study of yellow fever vaccine responses in identical twins.

The sequenced sample consisted of CD8+ T cells sorted from blood. The receptor source for this set is a woman younger than 35 in good health.

This clonotype came up many times. The chain's CDR3 is CASSGQSNTEAFF. In nucleotides, the CDR3 is TGTGCCAGCTCTGGGCAATCGAACACTGAAGCTTTCTTT. The chain has TRBV5-5 and TRBJ1-1; D gene ambiguous. V lost 7 bases and J 1 base, leaving 11 bases between the germline ends. Germline assignment: CDR1 SGHKS and CDR2 YYEKEE (reference sequence). CDR3 length: 13 residues.

In its sample, this clonotype was seen a few times. The rearrangement uses TRBV3-1 and TRBJ2-7; 9 nucleotides line up with TRBD1. The length of the CDR3 is 15 residues. The V and J ends lost 1 base and 3 bases, in that order; junction bases with no gene match: 4. Germline CDR1 reads LGHDT; CDR2 reads YNNKEL (reference sequence). The CDR3 region has the DNA TGTGCCAGCAGCCAAGGATACAGGGGGCTCTACGAGCAGTACTTC. Protein: CASSQGYRGLYEQYF.

This clonotype turned up a few times. The J gene is TRBJ2-1, the V gene TRBV6-1; no firm D call. The CDR3 totals 13 residues. V lost 6 bases and J lost 8, with 14 bases in between. CDR1 is MNHNS, CDR2 SASEGT, per germline. As DNA, the CDR3 is TGTGCCAGCAGCCCCGGGCGTGGGGATGAGCAGTTCTTC. This sequence encodes CASSPGRGDEQFF.

This clonotype was counted ten times or more. The chain carries TRBV6-4 and TRBJ2-1, with 10 bases fitting TRBD1. The germline gives CDR1 MRHNA, CDR2 SNTAGT. CDR3 length: 16 amino acids. V gave up 0 bases and J gave up 5 bases; unmatched junction bases: 4. The CDR3 loop is CASSDSPGQGHNEQFF. DNA of the CDR3: TGTGCCAGCAGTGACTCACCGGGACAGGGGCACAATGAGCAGTTCTTC.

The chain has TRBV25-1 and TRBJ2-5; 8 bases agree with TRBD2. The J segment lost 5 bases and the V segment lost 0 bases, leaving 8 bases of the junction unmatched. This CDR3 is built from 16 residues. The V gene's germline CDR1 is MGHDK and CDR2 SYGVNS. The CDR3 nucleotides are TGTGCCAGCAGTGAATATGCCGGGAGGGCCGATGAGACCCAGTACTTC. Its protein product is CASSEYAGRADETQYF.

The chain uses TRBV7-9 and TRBJ1-1; D unclear. The V gene's germline CDR1 is SEHNR and CDR2 FQNEAQ (reference sequence). V was pared by 5 bases and J by 3 bases, with 4 bases between. This CDR3 has 11 residues. The CDR3 region has the DNA TGTGCCAGCAGCCAGGACACTGAAGCTTTCTTT. This sequence encodes CASSQDTEAFF.

In this sample, this clonotype turned up many times. V usage is TRBV29-1 and J usage is TRBJ2-7; weak D call: TRBD1 (6 bases). CDR3 length equals 12 residues. Looked up from germline, CDR1 is SQVTM and CDR2 is ANQGSEA. With 7 bases removed from V and 1 base from J, the gap between germline ends came to 11 bases. This CDR3 reads CSGRTDSYEQYF. DNA of the CDR3: TGCAGCGGGAGGACAGATTCCTACGAGCAGTACTTC.

This chain uses TRBV5-5 with TRBJ2-7, with TRBD1 matching 12 bases. Germline values: CDR1 SGHKS, CDR2 YYEKEE (reference sequence). This CDR3 region has 15 residues. V lost 0 bases to trimming and J lost 7 bases; unmatched junction nucleotides: 5. The chain's CDR3 is CASSLDRDRGLEQYV. CDR3 in DNA: TGTGCCAGCAGCTTGGACCGGGACAGGGGGCTGGAGCAGTACGTC.

This clonotype was picked up a small number of times. DNA for the CDR3: TGCAGCGTTCACGCCGGGACAGGGGTCTACGGCTACACCTTC. It yields the protein CSVHAGTGVYGYTF. The V gene is TRBV29-1, the J gene TRBJ1-2; 10 positions agree with TRBD1. The germline V gene has CDR1 SQVTM and CDR2 ANQGSEA. V gave up 5 bases and J gave up 8 bases; unmatched junction bases: 11. The CDR3 is 14 residues long.

This clonotype appeared a few times. V and J are TRBV29-1 and TRBJ1-1, with TRBD1 as a possible D gene (5 bases). The V end lost 5 bases, the J end lost 5 bases, and 15 bases lay between the germline ends. Germline V gene sequence: CDR1 SQVTM, CDR2 ANQGSEA. The CDR3 is 13 residues long. The CDR3 spells CSVRPGDQTEAFF. The DNA for the CDR3 is TGCAGCGTTCGCCCGGGGGATCAAACTGAAGCTTTCTTT.

The chain joins TRBV12-3 or TRBV12-4 to TRBJ2-1, with 11 bases that match TRBD2. The CDR3 totals 15 residues. Trimming cost V 5 bases and J 7 bases; bases outside gene matches: 7. This CDR3 reads CASSLPGTSGNEQFF. The CDR3 region has the DNA TGTGCCAGCAGTCTCCCCGGGACTAGCGGAAATGAGCAGTTCTTC.

There are a few counts of this clonotype. The rearrangement joins TRBV20-1 to TRBJ2-2; D is unresolved. The germline V gene encodes CDR1 DFQATT and CDR2 SNEGSKA (reference sequence). The CDR3 is 14 amino acids. The V end lost 7 bases, the J end lost 1 base, and 13 bases lay between the germline ends. The CDR3 loop reads CSVPGPENTGELFF. The CDR3 nucleotides read TGCAGTGTTCCCGGGCCAGAGAACACCGGGGAGCTGTTTTTT.

The CDR3 nucleotides are TGTGCCAGCAGTCCGTCGGACAGGGATTGGGAGCAGTACTTC. Its translation is CASSPSDRDWEQYF. The rearrangement links TRBV5-5 to TRBJ2-7; 8 nucleotides match TRBD1. The germline CDR1 and CDR2 sequences are SGHKS and YYEKEE (reference sequence). J lost 7 bases, V lost 5 bases, and 11 bases had no gene match. This CDR3 spans 14 amino acids.

This clonotype was counted only a few times. V and J are TRBV10-3 and TRBJ2-5; 7 bases map to TRBD2. Germline-derived CDR1 and CDR2 are ENHRY and SYGVKD. Trimming took 10 bases from V and 4 from J; bases not matched to a gene: 6. The CDR3 contains 12 residues. The CDR3 here is CASRGERETQYF. In DNA, the CDR3 is TGTGCCAGCCGGGGGGAAAGAGAGACCCAGTACTTC.

The rearrangement joins TRBV3-1 to TRBJ2-3; D possibly corresponds to TRBD2 (5 bases). Germline loops: CDR1 LGHDT, CDR2 YNNKEL (reference sequence). Deletions cut 7 bases from V and 4 bases from J, with 9 bases between. CDR3 length: 12 residues. This chain's CDR3 is CASIGVADTQYF. CDR3 DNA sequence: TGTGCCAGCATCGGGGTTGCAGATACGCAGTATTTT.

V is TRBV5-1 and J is TRBJ2-3, with TRBD1 identical over 8 bases. V shed 8 bases and J 2 bases; nucleotides not matched to a gene: 4. The germline V gene encodes CDR1 SGHRS and CDR2 YFSETQ. This CDR3 spans 13 amino acids. The CDR3 sequence is CARDRELTDTQYF. CDR3 nucleotide sequence: TGCGCCAGGGACAGGGAGCTCACAGATACGCAGTATTTT.

This clonotype was detected only a few times. V usage is TRBV20-1 and J usage is TRBJ2-1, with 11 nucleotides matching TRBD2. The CDR3 length is 14 residues. CDR1 is DFQATT and CDR2 is SNEGSKA in the germline V gene (reference sequence). With 5 bases clipped from V and 6 bases from J, the junction kept 6 bases outside the gene matches. CDR3 in amino acids: CSAQTSGGSNEQFF. Written as DNA, the CDR3 is TGCAGTGCTCAAACTAGCGGGGGTTCCAATGAGCAGTTCTTC.

At least ten counts were recorded for this clonotype. The rearrangement uses TRBV20-1 and TRBJ2-5, with TRBD2 matching over 7 bases. Germline V gene data show CDR1 as DFQATT and CDR2 as SNEGSKA (reference sequence). This CDR3 is 14 amino acids long. The V and J ends lost 0 bases and 5 bases, in that order; junction bases with no gene match: 6. DNA of the CDR3: TGCAGTGCTAGAGATTCGGGGGGTATGGAGACCCAGTACTTC. It translates to CSARDSGGMETQYF.

This clonotype was seen only a few times. The chain employs TRBV4-2 and TRBJ2-3; D is unclear. CDR1 is LGHNA and CDR2 is YNFKEQ in the germline V gene. Trimming stripped 0 bases from V and 4 bases from J, with 8 bases between. The CDR3 covers 14 residues. CDR3 protein: CASSQEGRPDTQYF. DNA for the CDR3: TGTGCCAGCAGCCAAGAGGGAAGACCAGATACGCAGTATTTT.

The gene calls are TRBV12-3 or TRBV12-4 and TRBJ1-2, with 7 positions matching TRBD1. Germline trimming cut 5 bases from V and 6 bases from J; bases unmatched to any gene: 9. The CDR3 consists of 14 residues. In DNA, the CDR3 is TGTGCCAGCAGTGCAGGGGGAAGAGTGAATGGCTACACCTTC. It codes for CASSAGGRVNGYTF.

CDR3 nucleotides: TGTGCCAGCAGCCAGCCACGGGACGTCGACAATGAGCAGTTCTTC. Amino acid sequence: CASSQPRDVDNEQFF. The chain joins TRBV14 to TRBJ2-1; D possibly matches TRBD1 or TRBD2 (5 bases each). From germline, CDR1 is SGHDN and CDR2 FVKESK. V was clipped by 3 bases and J by 5 bases, with 14 bases between them. The CDR3 loop spans 15 amino acids.

The J gene is TRBJ2-7, the V gene TRBV19, with D perhaps being TRBD1 or TRBD2 (5 bases each). This CDR3 has 13 residues. The germline V and J ends were trimmed by 5 bases and 5 bases, with 13 bases remaining between them. Germline lookup yields CDR1 LNHDA and CDR2 SQIVND (reference sequence). CDR3 sequence reads: CASSFGTPDEQYF. The CDR3 coding sequence is TGTGCCAGTAGTTTCGGGACCCCGGACGAGCAGTACTTC.

This chain connects TRBV7-6 to TRBJ1-6, with a weak D call TRBD1 (5 bases). Trimming took 2 bases from V and 5 from J, leaving 7 bases between them. Germline values: CDR1 SGHVS, CDR2 FNYEAQ. The CDR3 is 14 residues long. CDR3 in amino acids: CASSLSRDNSPLHF. The CDR3 DNA reads as TGTGCCAGCAGCTTAAGCAGGGATAATTCACCCCTCCACTTT. The entire variable domain, with the rest obtained from reference TRBV7-6 and TRBJ1-6, is as follows: GAGVSQSPRYKVTKRGQDVALRCDPISGHVSLYWYRQALGQGPEFLTYFNYEAQQDKSGLPNDRFSAERPEGSISTLTIQRTEQRDSAMYRCASSLSRDNSPLHFGNGTRLTVT.

The chain has TRBV5-6 and TRBJ2-1, with D maybe TRBD1 (6 bases). The CDR3 totals 14 residues. V shed 5 bases and J shed 11 bases, with 20 bases lying between them. From germline, CDR1 is SGHDT and CDR2 YYEEEE. The CDR3: CASSMGTGSPKQFF. The CDR3 DNA sequence: TGTGCCAGCAGTATGGGAACAGGGAGTCCCAAGCAGTTCTTC.

This chain joins TRBV12-3 or TRBV12-4 and TRBJ2-3; 8 nucleotides agree with TRBD1. V lost 3 bases and J lost 0; bases outside the gene matches: 5. This CDR3 contains 16 residues. CDR3 in amino acids: CASSFQQGVSTDTQYF. The CDR3 DNA is TGTGCCAGCAGTTTCCAACAGGGGGTCAGCACAGATACGCAGTATTTT.

V and J are TRBV7-6 and TRBJ2-3; D unclear. V lost 2 bases to trimming and J lost 4 bases, with 7 bases between them. The CDR3 runs 13 residues. CDR1 and CDR2 (germline): SGHVS, FNYEAQ. The CDR3 DNA follows: TGTGCCAGCAGCTTATTTTTATCAGATACGCAGTATTTT. Protein: CASSLFLSDTQYF.